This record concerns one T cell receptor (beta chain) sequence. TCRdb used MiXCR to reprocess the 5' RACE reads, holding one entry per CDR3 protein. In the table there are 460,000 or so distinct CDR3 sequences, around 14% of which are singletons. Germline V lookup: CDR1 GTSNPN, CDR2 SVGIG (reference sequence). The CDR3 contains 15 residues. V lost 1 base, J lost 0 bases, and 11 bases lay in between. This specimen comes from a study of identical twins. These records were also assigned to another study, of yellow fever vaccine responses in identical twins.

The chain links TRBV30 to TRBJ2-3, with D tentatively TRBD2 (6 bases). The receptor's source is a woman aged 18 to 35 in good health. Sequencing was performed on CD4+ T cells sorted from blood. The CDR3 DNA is TGTGCCTGGAGTGCTAGCGTGTTTAGCACAGATACGCAGTATTTT. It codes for CAWSASVFSTDTQYF.